Each of the 26 T cell receptor beta chains below was sequenced from the same sample in a study of blood T cell repertoires in COVID-19. Libraries were prepared by immunoSEQ multiplex PCR; TCRdb keeps only in-frame clonotypes and omits some of them. The data hold around 200,000 clones, with about 90% observed a single time. The sequenced sample was peripheral blood. These receptors were taken from a man between 18 and 29 years old with active or convalescent COVID-19.

The rearrangement links TRBV9 to TRBJ1-1; 9 bases match TRBD1. The CDR3 sequence is 15 residues long. Germline V lookup: CDR1 SGDLS, CDR2 YYNGEE. V lost 4 bases to trimming and J lost 6 bases; unmatched junction nucleotides: 10. CDR3 coding DNA: TGTGCCAGCAGCCCTTGGACAGGGGAGGGCGCTGAAGCTTTCTTT. Protein: CASSPWTGEGAEAFF. The full variable domain, in which reference TRBV9 and TRBJ1-1 provide the parts outside the CDR3, is DSGVTQTPKHLITATGQRVTLRCSPRSGDLSVYWYQQSLDQGLQFLIQYYNGEERAKGNILERFSAQQFPDLHSELNLSSLELGDSALYFCASSPWTGEGAEAFFGQGTRLTVV.

The chain couples TRBV24-1 to TRBJ1-2; 9 bases are shared with TRBD1. The CDR3 consists of 13 residues. Trimming removed 6 bases from V and 8 bases from J; junction bases left unmatched: 6. Germline assignment: CDR1 KGHDR and CDR2 SFDVKD. Written as DNA, the CDR3 is TGTGCCACCAGTAAACAGGGGGCGGAGGGCTACACCTTC. It codes for CATSKQGAEGYTF.

Sample share makes this clone medium-sized (0.01 to 0.1%). The chain has TRBV15 and TRBJ2-5; 8 bases are shared with TRBD1. Losses at the gene ends were 5 bases for V and 7 bases for J; bases not matched to a gene: 15. The V gene's germline CDR1 is LNHNV and CDR2 YYDKDF (reference sequence). This CDR3 is 16 amino acids long. CDR3 sequence reads: CATSAPGQGDVGTQYF. The CDR3 region has the DNA TGTGCCACCAGCGCCCCCGGACAGGGTGATGTAGGGACCCAGTACTTC. Combining the CDR3 with reference TRBV15 and TRBJ2-5 gives the whole variable domain DAMVIQNPRYQVTQFGKPVTLSCSQTLNHNVMYWYQQKSSQAPKLLFHYYDKDFNNEADTPDNFQSRRPNTSFCFLDIRSPGLGDTAMYLCATSAPGQGDVGTQYFGPGTRLLVL.

J is TRBJ1-5 and V is TRBV4-1; 7 positions match TRBD1. The CDR3 consists of 15 residues. Trimming at V came to 0 bases and at J to 7 bases, leaving 6 bases not matched to a gene. Germline V gene data show CDR1 as MGHRA and CDR2 as YSYEKL. CDR3 bases: TGCGCCAGCAGCCAAGATCTAGGGGGCAGCCAGCCCCAGCATTTT. Residues: CASSQDLGGSQPQHF.

The chain couples TRBV28 to TRBJ1-5, with TRBD1 matching 7 bases. Germline V gene sequence: CDR1 MDHEN, CDR2 SYDVKM. CDR3 length equals 15 residues. V lost 2 bases to trimming and J lost 6 bases; unmatched junction nucleotides: 7. DNA for the CDR3: TGTGCCAGCAGTTTACCGGACAGGTTGAGTCAGCCCCAGCATTTT. It yields the protein CASSLPDRLSQPQHF.

As to this clone: Additional DNA sequences in this sample encode the identical CDR3. The rearrangement joins TRBV7-9 to TRBJ1-2; 9 bases agree with TRBD1. Germline CDR1 and CDR2: SEHNR and FQNEAQ (reference sequence). The length of the CDR3 is 14 residues. V was clipped by 4 bases and J by 5 bases; unmatched bases: 5. The CDR3 DNA sequence: TGTGCCAGCAGCTCGGACAGGGGCTCGTATGGCTACACCTTC. Translated, it gives CASSSDRGSYGYTF. The full variable domain, in which reference TRBV7-9 and TRBJ1-2 provide the parts outside the CDR3, is DTGVSQNPRHKITKRGQNVTFRCDPISEHNRLYWYRQTLGQGPEFLTYFQNEAQLEKSRLLSDRFSAERPKGSFSTLEIQRTEQGDSAMYLCASSSDRGSYGYTFGSGTRLTVV.

The chain carries TRBV7-2 and TRBJ2-7; TRBD1 matches 8 bases. V was clipped by 1 base and J by 6 bases; unmatched bases: 5. There are 14 residues in the CDR3. CDR1 SGHTA and CDR2 FQGNSA come from the germline V gene. This chain's CDR3 is CASSLVAGGTEQYF. In DNA, the CDR3 is TGTGCCAGCAGCTTAGTGGCAGGGGGCACCGAGCAGTACTTC.

This sequence joins TRBV7-9 and TRBJ1-5; TRBD1 matches 9 bases. This CDR3 region has 16 residues. Germline V lookup: CDR1 SEHNR, CDR2 FQNEAQ (reference sequence). V was pared by 4 bases and J by 1 base, with 5 bases of the junction left unmatched. As DNA, the CDR3 is TGTGCCAGCAGCTCACCGGGACAGGGAAGCAATCAGCCCCAGCATTTT. Protein sequence: CASSSPGQGSNQPQHF. Together with reference TRBV7-9 and TRBJ1-5, the CDR3 gives the full variable domain: DTGVSQNPRHKITKRGQNVTFRCDPISEHNRLYWYRQTLGQGPEFLTYFQNEAQLEKSRLLSDRFSAERPKGSFSTLEIQRTEQGDSAMYLCASSSPGQGSNQPQHFGDGTRLSIL.

J is TRBJ1-5 and V is TRBV12-5, with 10 positions matching TRBD1. Trimming removed 1 base from V and 6 bases from J; junction bases left unmatched: 3. Germline-derived CDR1 and CDR2 are LGHNT and FRNRAP. This CDR3 comprises 15 residues. The CDR3 nucleotides are TGTGCTAGTGGTTTGGGACAGGGGGCCAGTCAGCCCCAGCATTTT. It is translated as CASGLGQGASQPQHF. Full variable domain (outside the CDR3, taken from reference TRBV12-5 and TRBJ1-5): DARVTQTPRHKVTEMGQEVTMRCQPILGHNTVFWYRQTMMQGLELLAYFRNRAPLDDSGMPKDRFSAEMPDATLATLKIQPSEPRDSAVYFCASGLGQGASQPQHFGDGTRLSIL.

This chain joins TRBV7-3 and TRBJ1-1; 9 nucleotides agree with TRBD1. CDR1 and CDR2 from the germline V gene are SGHTA and FQGTGA. The junction had 4 bases not matched to a gene; V was cut back by 4 bases and J by 1 base. This CDR3 has 15 amino acids. CDR3 loop: CASSSTGGQNTEAFF. DNA of the CDR3: TGTGCCAGCAGCTCTACAGGGGGCCAGAACACTGAAGCTTTCTTT.

The chain carries TRBV7-2 and TRBJ1-2; no clear D. Germline V gene sequence: CDR1 SGHTA, CDR2 FQGNSA. V shed 5 bases and J shed 7 bases, with 14 bases lying between them. This CDR3 spans 13 amino acids. The CDR3 spells CASSGRDYSGYTF. In DNA, the CDR3 is TGTGCCAGCAGCGGGCGGGATTACAGTGGCTACACCTTC.

V and J are TRBV2 and TRBJ2-5, with D possibly TRBD1 on 5 matching bases. This CDR3 is built from 14 residues. Germline V CDR1 and CDR2: SNHLY, FYNNEI. Trimming stripped 5 bases from V and 6 bases from J, with 16 bases between. Here the CDR3 reads CASSYLRVTQTQYF. CDR3 in DNA: TGTGCCAGCAGTTATCTCAGGGTGACGCAGACCCAGTACTTC.

The CDR3 sequence: CASSIGRGYYEQYF. CDR3 sequence (DNA): TGTGCCAGTAGTATTGGTCGGGGTTACTACGAGCAGTACTTC. The chain employs TRBV19 and TRBJ2-7, with D possibly matching TRBD2 (5 bases). There are 14 residues in the CDR3. The germline V gene has CDR1 LNHDA and CDR2 SQIVND (reference sequence). Trimming took 3 bases from V and 3 from J, leaving 12 bases between them.

V and J are TRBV6-5 and TRBJ1-5; 10 bases are shared with TRBD1. The CDR3 sequence is 16 residues long. J lost 2 bases, V lost 4 bases, and 5 bases had no gene match. In germline, CDR1 is MNHEY, CDR2 SVGAGI. CDR3 DNA: TGTGCCAGCAGTTCGACAGGGGGCAGAGGCAATCAGCCCCAGCATTTT. Translation: CASSSTGGRGNQPQHF.

This clone has a handful of counts. The V call is TRBV29-1, the J call TRBJ2-5; weak D call: TRBD2 (6 bases). The CDR3 has 11 amino acids. With 8 bases removed from V and 2 bases from J, the gap between germline ends came to 9 bases. Looked up from germline, CDR1 is SQVTM and CDR2 is ANQGSEA. This chain's CDR3 is CSTRGQETQYF. The CDR3 coding sequence is TGCAGCACCCGGGGGCAAGAGACCCAGTACTTC. Drawing the rest from reference TRBV29-1 and TRBJ2-5, the complete variable domain is SAVISQKPSRDICQRGTSLTIQCQVDSQVTMMFWYRQQPGQSLTLIATANQGSEATYESGFVIDKFPISRPNLTFSTLTVSNMSPEDSSIYLCSTRGQETQYFGPGTRLLVL.

The V call is TRBV2, the J call TRBJ2-4; TRBD1 might be the D (6 bases). Trimming pared 6 bases from V and 0 bases from J, leaving 12 bases between. Germline CDR1 SNHLY, CDR2 FYNNEI. CDR3 size: 15 residues. The CDR3 bases are TGTGCCAGCAGAGACGACAGGCTAGCCAAAAACATTCAGTACTTC. Protein: CASRDDRLAKNIQYF. The complete variable domain, with remaining parts taken from reference TRBV2 and TRBJ2-4, reads EPEVTQTPSHQVTQMGQEVILRCVPISNHLYFYWYRQILGQKVEFLVSFYNNEISEKSEIFDDQFSVERPDGSNFTLKIRSTKLEDSAMYFCASRDDRLAKNIQYFGAGTRLSVL.

The chain has TRBV6-6 and TRBJ1-5, with 10 bases aligning to TRBD1. V shed 4 bases, J shed 11 bases, and the junction held 8 bases outside the gene matches. Per germline, CDR1 MNHNY and CDR2 SVGAGI (reference sequence). The CDR3 spans 14 residues. The CDR3 nucleotides read TGTGCCAGCAGTTCGAGGACAGGGGGGTATACCCAGCATTTT. Amino acids: CASSSRTGGYTQHF.

The sample holds one count of this clone. The chain is built from TRBV7-2 and TRBJ2-3; 10 positions agree with TRBD2. The CDR3 length is 16 residues. Germline V gene lookup returns CDR1 SGHTA and CDR2 FQGNSA. V dropped 0 bases and J dropped 6; count of bases not matched to a gene: 6. The CDR3 sequence is CASSLAIAGGLDTQYF. Here the CDR3 DNA reads TGTGCCAGCAGCTTAGCGATAGCGGGGGGCCTGGATACGCAGTATTTT.

The rearrangement joins TRBV4-1 to TRBJ2-3; D is possibly TRBD2 (5 bases). The CDR3 extends over 14 amino acids. Germline lookup yields CDR1 MGHRA and CDR2 YSYEKL. Trimming took 0 bases from V and 6 from J, leaving 10 bases between them. CDR3 nucleotides: TGCGCCAGCAGCCAAGAGGAGGCGGCGGATACGCAGTATTTT. It encodes CASSQEEAADTQYF.

The CDR3, as DNA: TGTGCCTGGAGCAGAAACGCGGGGGGGAGCACAGATACGCAGTATTTT. It specifies CAWSRNAGGSTDTQYF. The chain employs TRBV30 and TRBJ2-3; 9 bases match TRBD2. J was trimmed by 0 bases and V by 3 bases; bases with no gene match: 7. There are 16 residues in the CDR3. Per the germline V gene, CDR1 is GTSNPN and CDR2 is SVGIG (reference sequence).

The chain links TRBV27 to TRBJ2-1; the match to TRBD1 covers 8 bases. The CDR3 sequence is 14 residues long. CDR1 MNHEY and CDR2 SMNVEV come from the germline V gene (reference sequence). Trimming took 5 bases from V and 6 from J; bases not matched to a gene: 6. CDR3 residues: CASSPRTGRNEQFF. CDR3 nucleotide sequence: TGTGCCAGCAGTCCGAGGACAGGGCGCAATGAGCAGTTCTTC.

The V call is TRBV7-6, the J call TRBJ1-1; weak D call: TRBD1 (5 bases). This CDR3 has 14 amino acids. The V end lost 1 base, the J end lost 0 bases, and 6 bases lay between the germline ends. Germline loops: CDR1 SGHVS, CDR2 FNYEAQ. In DNA form, the CDR3 reads TGTGCCAGCAGCTTAGGACAGTTGAACACTGAAGCTTTCTTT. As protein: CASSLGQLNTEAFF.

J is TRBJ1-1 and V is TRBV19, with TRBD1 as a possible D gene (5 bases). The V end was cut by 4 bases, the J end by 2 bases, with 17 bases between. Germline lookup yields CDR1 LNHDA and CDR2 SQIVND (reference sequence). CDR3 length equals 16 residues. The CDR3 DNA sequence: TGTGCCAGTAGTAACCACAGGAGCCAGAGAAACACTGAAGCTTTCTTT. Translating it yields CASSNHRSQRNTEAFF.

The chain is built from TRBV7-8 and TRBJ2-7, with D possibly TRBD1 on 6 matching bases. The V gene lost 5 bases and the J gene lost 7 bases, with 18 bases spanning the gap. The CDR3 runs 14 residues. CDR1 and CDR2 from the germline V gene are SGHVS and FQNEAQ. The CDR3 DNA reads as TGTGCCAGCAGCCTACAAACCGGGACACAAGAGCAGTACTTC. It translates to CASSLQTGTQEQYF.

The chain recombines TRBV5-5 with TRBJ1-5; no reliable D call. The ends were cut back, 5 bases at V and 3 bases at J, with 9 bases in the middle. The CDR3 contains 13 residues. Germline V gene data show CDR1 as SGHKS and CDR2 as YYEKEE (reference sequence). CDR3 amino acids: CASSSGSNQPQHF. The CDR3, as DNA: TGTGCCAGCAGTTCCGGTTCCAATCAGCCCCAGCATTTT.

This chain joins TRBV6-1 and TRBJ1-1, with TRBD1 matching over 10 bases. The CDR3 loop spans 15 amino acids. V gave up 2 bases and J gave up 5 bases; unmatched junction bases: 5. Germline V gives CDR1 MNHNS, CDR2 SASEGT. The CDR3 region is CASSEMVDRGTEAFF. In nucleotides, the CDR3 is TGTGCCAGCAGTGAAATGGTGGACAGGGGGACTGAAGCTTTCTTT.